A selection of T cell receptor beta chains follows, all from one sample in a study of blood T cell repertoires in COVID-19. Assay: immunoSEQ multiplex PCR; the TCRdb copy retains only in-frame clones and omits some. The table shows roughly 200,000 clones, with more than 70% occurring only once. The material sequenced was peripheral blood. Receptors were obtained from a woman aged 55-69 years with acute or convalescent COVID-19. Each CDR3 is given with its conserved first and last residue. Each record gives: V gene, clone size, CDR3 protein. Not every row has a clone size; where given, it reads once, few, many or a size class.

TRBV11-1	-	CASSLLQGSSTGELFF
TRBV7-2	-	CASSSKRDVGNTQYF
TRBV16	few	CASSQNSHQPQHF
TRBV7-3	few	CASSLSDRGTEAFF
TRBV16	few	CASSQSAASNEQFF
TRBV2	few	CASSEKTYTDTQYF
TRBV11-1	-	CASKSSGRNTDTQYF
TRBV25-1	-	CASTGTSGPGRSYNEQFF
TRBV6-5	-	CASRRTGAYGYTF
TRBV2	-	CASSNDRVGYTF
TRBV12-3/TRBV12-4	-	CASNWGGNTEAFF
TRBV19	-	CASSRQGFSYGYTF
TRBV19	many	CASSTEARQPQHF
TRBV9	-	CASSTSGTSPNEQFF
TRBV6-5	few	CASSYGAVYGYTF
TRBV2	-	CARSDSRAEKLFF
TRBV7-3	-	CASSSKGASYNEQFF
TRBV5-8	-	CASSPDRVNGYTF
TRBV9	-	CASSVAGRVTDTQYF
TRBV9	-	CASSVGTDSYEQYF
TRBV3-1/TRBV3-2	-	CASSRTGGAGYGYTF
TRBV12-3/TRBV12-4	-	CASSLRRIEAFF
TRBV19	once	CASSGSQGETQYF
TRBV30	few	CAWSPYRLAGGTQYF
TRBV21-1	-	CASSPWNTEAFF
TRBV5-1	-	CASRQGEGPQETQYF